Listed below are T cell receptor beta chains from one sample, sequenced in a study of vaccination effects on CD4 cells after COVID-19. For these TCRs, the target antigens are not known. Sequencing used immunoSEQ multiplex PCR; TCRdb keeps in-frame clones, though not all of them. The sample holds 37,000 or so clones, 65% to 70% seen once. The material was CD4+ T cells from PBMCs cultured without peptide, obtained before COVID-19 vaccination. Receptors originate from a human donor who received a COVID-19 vaccine. CDR3s include the opening cysteine and the closing phenylalanine or tryptophan. The D gene is left open where the match is weak.

v_gene: TRBV5-4
d_gene: TRBD2
CDR3aa: CASSPTSGRFQETQYF

v_gene: TRBV12-3/TRBV12-4
d_gene: .
CDR3aa: CASSVYNEQFF

v_gene: TRBV10-3
d_gene: TRBD2
CDR3aa: CAIRDGLAQETQYF

v_gene: TRBV7-9
d_gene: .
CDR3aa: CASKIGNSGNTIYF

v_gene: TRBV7-2
d_gene: .
CDR3aa: CASSFSGIDYGYTF

v_gene: TRBV10-2
d_gene: .
CDR3aa: CASSDPGGVGGTEAFF

v_gene: TRBV6-5
d_gene: .
CDR3aa: CASSRTTGNYGYTF

v_gene: TRBV14
d_gene: TRBD1
CDR3aa: CASRGDSFQETQYF

v_gene: TRBV4-2
d_gene: TRBD2
CDR3aa: CASSQADSRRGEPYEQYF

v_gene: TRBV18
d_gene: TRBD1
CDR3aa: CASGGGTGTYEQYF

v_gene: TRBV7-9
d_gene: .
CDR3aa: CASSFTDYGYTF

v_gene: TRBV18
d_gene: .
CDR3aa: CASSSTDGQYGYTF

v_gene: TRBV27
d_gene: TRBD2
CDR3aa: CASRLAGGKKETQYF

v_gene: TRBV24-1
d_gene: .
CDR3aa: CATSDTGPTYNEQFF

v_gene: TRBV14
d_gene: .
CDR3aa: CASSQVGGGTGELFF

v_gene: TRBV5-1
d_gene: .
CDR3aa: CASKELRGWETQYF

v_gene: TRBV12-5
d_gene: .
CDR3aa: CASGLVWGVGEKLFF

v_gene: TRBV5-1
d_gene: TRBD2
CDR3aa: CASRSLGLAANTGELFF

v_gene: TRBV24-1
d_gene: TRBD1
CDR3aa: CATTQKGQGFLWGYTF

v_gene: TRBV24-1
d_gene: .
CDR3aa: CATEDKVKPTNEKLFF

v_gene: TRBV5-6
d_gene: .
CDR3aa: CASSSLGGFGDSGTEAFF

v_gene: TRBV6-1
d_gene: .
CDR3aa: CASSELRPNPRNTQYF

v_gene: TRBV5-6
d_gene: TRBD1
CDR3aa: CASSTPGQHYSGYTF

v_gene: TRBV7-9
d_gene: .
CDR3aa: CASSLIASGRTDTQYF

v_gene: TRBV12-3/TRBV12-4
d_gene: TRBD1
CDR3aa: CASSPDRGETQYF

v_gene: TRBV5-1
d_gene: .
CDR3aa: CASSSQGTETQYF

v_gene: TRBV13
d_gene: .
CDR3aa: CASSGPSYEQYF

v_gene: TRBV14
d_gene: TRBD1
CDR3aa: CASSQGQGQAYEQYF

v_gene: TRBV30
d_gene: .
CDR3aa: CAWSRQNGGYTF

v_gene: TRBV6-4
d_gene: .
CDR3aa: CASSASPGNSPLHF

v_gene: TRBV4-1
d_gene: .
CDR3aa: CASSQDLYTIYF

v_gene: TRBV12-3/TRBV12-4
d_gene: .
CDR3aa: CASSPGRYGYTF

v_gene: TRBV5-6
d_gene: .
CDR3aa: CASSLYRSYEQYF

v_gene: TRBV11-2
d_gene: .
CDR3aa: CASTRSRLETQYF

v_gene: TRBV11-2
d_gene: .
CDR3aa: CASSLSGVAGNTGELFF

v_gene: TRBV5-6
d_gene: .
CDR3aa: CASSLGMDQETQYF